This record looks at one TCR beta chain sequence and its context. Only in-frame clones appear in the TCRdb table, and some are missing; sequencing was by immunoSEQ multiplex PCR. Here the sample spans about 82,000 clones, approximately 96% being singletons. This sample was included in a study of technical replicates of blood from a few donors. The CDR3 runs to 11 residues. Trimming shortened V by 6 bases and J by 8 bases, and 8 bases separated the two germline ends. Germline CDR1 is MNHNS and CDR2 is SASEGT. V gene TRBV6-1 combines with J gene TRBJ1-5, with D possibly TRBD1 on 5 matching bases. Sequenced input: T cells isolated from PBMCs. This TCR derives from a human donor in good health. The CDR3 bases are TGTGCCAGCAGGGGGCTTAAGCCCCAGCATTTT. This sequence encodes CASRGLKPQHF.